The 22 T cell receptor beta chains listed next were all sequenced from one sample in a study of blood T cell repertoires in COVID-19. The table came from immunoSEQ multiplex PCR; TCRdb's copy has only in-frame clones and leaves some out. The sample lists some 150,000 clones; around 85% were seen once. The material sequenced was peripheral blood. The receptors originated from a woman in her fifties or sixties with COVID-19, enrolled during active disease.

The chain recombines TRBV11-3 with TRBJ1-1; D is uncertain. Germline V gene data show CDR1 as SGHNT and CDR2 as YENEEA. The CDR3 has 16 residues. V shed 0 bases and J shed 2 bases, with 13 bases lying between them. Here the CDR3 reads CASSLDLPGINTEAFF. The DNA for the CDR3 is TGTGCCAGCAGCTTAGATTTACCGGGGATCAACACTGAAGCTTTCTTT.

The CDR3 is CATRGQGTGELFF. For the CDR3, the DNA is TGTGCCACCAGGGGACAGGGGACCGGGGAGCTGTTTTTT. The V gene is TRBV24-1, the J gene TRBJ2-2; 10 bases agree with TRBD1. Germline V gives CDR1 KGHDR, CDR2 SFDVKD. This CDR3 has 13 amino acids. J gave up 5 bases and V 7 bases, and 0 bases lay outside the gene matches.

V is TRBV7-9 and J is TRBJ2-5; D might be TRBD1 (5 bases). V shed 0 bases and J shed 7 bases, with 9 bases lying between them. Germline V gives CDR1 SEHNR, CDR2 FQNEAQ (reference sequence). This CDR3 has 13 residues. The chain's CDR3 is CASSLAGAGTQYF. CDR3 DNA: TGTGCCAGCAGCTTAGCAGGGGCCGGGACCCAGTACTTC.

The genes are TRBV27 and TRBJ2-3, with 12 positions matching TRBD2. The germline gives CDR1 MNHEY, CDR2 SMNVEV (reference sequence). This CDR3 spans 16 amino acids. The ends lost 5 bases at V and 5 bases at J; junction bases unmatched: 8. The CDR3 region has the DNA TGTGCCAGCAGTCCATGGACTAGCGGGACTATAGATACGCAGTATTTT. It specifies CASSPWTSGTIDTQYF.

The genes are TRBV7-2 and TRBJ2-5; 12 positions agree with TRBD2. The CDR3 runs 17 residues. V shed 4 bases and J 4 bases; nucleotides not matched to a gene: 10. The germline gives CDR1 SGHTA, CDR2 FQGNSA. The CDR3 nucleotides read TGTGCCAGCAGCTCCTCCGCTAGCGGGAGGGGGCGAGAGACCCAGTACTTC. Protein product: CASSSSASGRGRETQYF. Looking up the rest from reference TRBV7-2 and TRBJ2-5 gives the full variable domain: GAGVSQSPSNKVTEKGKDVELRCDPISGHTALYWYRQSLGQGLEFLIYFQGNSAPDKSGLPSDRFSAERTGGSVSTLTIQRTQQEDSAVYLCASSSSASGRGRETQYFGPGTRLLVL.

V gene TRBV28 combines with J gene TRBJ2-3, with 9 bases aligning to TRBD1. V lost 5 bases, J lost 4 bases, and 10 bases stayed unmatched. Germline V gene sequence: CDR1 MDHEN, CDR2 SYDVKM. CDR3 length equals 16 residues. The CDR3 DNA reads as TGTGCCAGCAGTACGCCGGGACAGGGAGTGGCAGATACGCAGTATTTT. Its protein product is CASSTPGQGVADTQYF.

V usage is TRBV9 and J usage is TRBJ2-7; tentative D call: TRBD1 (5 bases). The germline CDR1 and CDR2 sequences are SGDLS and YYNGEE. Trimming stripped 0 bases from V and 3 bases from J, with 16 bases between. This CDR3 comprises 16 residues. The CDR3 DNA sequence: TGTGCCAGCAGCGTAGAAGACAGTCGATTCCTCTACGAGCAGTACTTC. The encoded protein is CASSVEDSRFLYEQYF.

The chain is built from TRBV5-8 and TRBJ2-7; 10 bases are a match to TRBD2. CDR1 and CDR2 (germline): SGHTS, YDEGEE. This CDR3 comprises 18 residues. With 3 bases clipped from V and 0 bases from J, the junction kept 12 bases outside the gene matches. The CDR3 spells CASSSGGLAGVPSYEQYF. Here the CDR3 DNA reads TGTGCCAGCAGCTCCGGAGGGCTAGCGGGAGTACCCTCCTACGAGCAGTACTTC.

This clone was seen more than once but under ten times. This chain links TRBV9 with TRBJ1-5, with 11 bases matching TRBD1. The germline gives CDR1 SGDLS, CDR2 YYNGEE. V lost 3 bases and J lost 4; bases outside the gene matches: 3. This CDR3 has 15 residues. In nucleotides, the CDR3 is TGTGCCAGCAGCGCTGGGACAGGGGGAAATCAGCCCCAGCATTTT. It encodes CASSAGTGGNQPQHF. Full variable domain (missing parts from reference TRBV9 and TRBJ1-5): DSGVTQTPKHLITATGQRVTLRCSPRSGDLSVYWYQQSLDQGLQFLIQYYNGEERAKGNILERFSAQQFPDLHSELNLSSLELGDSALYFCASSAGTGGNQPQHFGDGTRLSIL.

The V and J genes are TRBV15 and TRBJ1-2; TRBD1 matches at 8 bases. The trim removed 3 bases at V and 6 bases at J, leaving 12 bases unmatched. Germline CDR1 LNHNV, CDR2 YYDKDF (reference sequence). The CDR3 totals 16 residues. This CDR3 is CATSSASEGRGHGYTF. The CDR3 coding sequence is TGTGCCACCAGCAGCGCATCGGAGGGCAGGGGGCATGGCTACACCTTC.

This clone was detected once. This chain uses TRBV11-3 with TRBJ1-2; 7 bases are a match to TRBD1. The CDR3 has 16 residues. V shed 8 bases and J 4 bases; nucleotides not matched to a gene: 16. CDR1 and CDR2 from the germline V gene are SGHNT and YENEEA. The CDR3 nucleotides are TGTGCCAGCGGGAACAGGGGAGGCCCGAGGAGCTATGGCTACACCTTC. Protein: CASGNRGGPRSYGYTF.

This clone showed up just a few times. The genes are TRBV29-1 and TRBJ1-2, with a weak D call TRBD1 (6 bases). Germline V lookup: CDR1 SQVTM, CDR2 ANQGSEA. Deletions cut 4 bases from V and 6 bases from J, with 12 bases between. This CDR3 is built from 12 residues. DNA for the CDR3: TGCAGCGTTGCTTCAGGGGTCGATGGCTACACCTTC. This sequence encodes CSVASGVDGYTF.

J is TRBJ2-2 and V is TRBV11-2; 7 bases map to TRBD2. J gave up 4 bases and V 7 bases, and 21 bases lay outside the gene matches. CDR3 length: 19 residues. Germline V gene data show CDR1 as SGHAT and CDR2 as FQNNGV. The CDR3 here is CASILLDSGAGVITGELFF. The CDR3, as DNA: TGTGCCAGCATCCTCCTGGATTCTGGGGCGGGAGTCATCACCGGGGAGCTGTTTTTT.

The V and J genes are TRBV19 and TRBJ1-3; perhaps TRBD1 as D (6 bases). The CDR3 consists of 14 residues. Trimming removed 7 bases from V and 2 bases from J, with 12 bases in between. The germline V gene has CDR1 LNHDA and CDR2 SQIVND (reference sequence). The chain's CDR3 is CASTPRGPGNTIYF. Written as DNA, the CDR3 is TGTGCCAGTACCCCCAGGGGACCTGGAAACACCATATATTTT.

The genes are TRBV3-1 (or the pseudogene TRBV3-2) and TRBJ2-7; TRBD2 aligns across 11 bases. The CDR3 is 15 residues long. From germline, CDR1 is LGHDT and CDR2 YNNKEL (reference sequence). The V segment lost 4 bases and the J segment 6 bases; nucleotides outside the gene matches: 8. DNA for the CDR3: TGTGCCAGCAGCCCTGTACTAGCGGGAGTATCCGAGCAGTACTTC. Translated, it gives CASSPVLAGVSEQYF.

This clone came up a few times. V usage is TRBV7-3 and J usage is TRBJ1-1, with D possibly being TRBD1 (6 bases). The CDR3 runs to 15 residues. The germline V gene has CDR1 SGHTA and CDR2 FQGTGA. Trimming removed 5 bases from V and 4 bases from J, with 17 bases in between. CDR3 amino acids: CASSPIGGAGTEAFF. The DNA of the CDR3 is TGTGCCAGCAGCCCCATCGGGGGGGCTGGCACTGAAGCTTTCTTT.

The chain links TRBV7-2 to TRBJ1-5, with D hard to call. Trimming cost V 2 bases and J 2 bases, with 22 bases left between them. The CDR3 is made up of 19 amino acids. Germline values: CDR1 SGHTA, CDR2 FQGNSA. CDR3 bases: TGTGCCAGCAGCTTACTTCTCCCCCGGGGAACCGGCGGCAATCAGCCCCAGCATTTT. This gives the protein CASSLLLPRGTGGNQPQHF.

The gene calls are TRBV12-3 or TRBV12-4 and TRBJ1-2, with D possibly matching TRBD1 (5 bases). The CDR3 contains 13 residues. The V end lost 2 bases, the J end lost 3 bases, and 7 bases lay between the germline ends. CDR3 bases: TGTGCCAGCAGTTTAAAAGGGGACTATGGCTACACCTTC. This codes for CASSLKGDYGYTF.

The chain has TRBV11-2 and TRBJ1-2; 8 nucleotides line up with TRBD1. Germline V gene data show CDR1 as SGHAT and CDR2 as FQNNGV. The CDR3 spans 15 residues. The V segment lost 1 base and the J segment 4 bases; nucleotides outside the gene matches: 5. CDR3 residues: CASSLGQGAPYGYTF. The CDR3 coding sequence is TGTGCCAGCAGCTTAGGGCAGGGGGCTCCCTATGGCTACACCTTC. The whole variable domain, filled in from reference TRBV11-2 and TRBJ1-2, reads EAGVAQSPRYKIIEKRQSVAFWCNPISGHATLYWYQQILGQGPKLLIQFQNNGVVDDSQLPKDRFSAERLKGVDSTLKIQPAKLEDSAVYLCASSLGQGAPYGYTFGSGTRLTVV.

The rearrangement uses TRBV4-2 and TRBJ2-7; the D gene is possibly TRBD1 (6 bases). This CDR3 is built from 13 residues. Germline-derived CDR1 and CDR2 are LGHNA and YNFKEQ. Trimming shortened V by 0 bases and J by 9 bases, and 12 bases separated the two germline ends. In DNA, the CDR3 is TGTGCCAGCAGCCAAGATCGGCAGGGGACGCAGTACTTC. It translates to CASSQDRQGTQYF.

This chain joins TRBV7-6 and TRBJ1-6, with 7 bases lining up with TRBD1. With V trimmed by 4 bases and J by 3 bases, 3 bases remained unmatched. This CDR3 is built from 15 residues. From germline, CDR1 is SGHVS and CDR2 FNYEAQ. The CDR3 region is CASSSQGNYNSPLHF. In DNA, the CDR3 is TGTGCCAGCAGCTCACAGGGGAACTATAATTCACCCCTCCACTTT.

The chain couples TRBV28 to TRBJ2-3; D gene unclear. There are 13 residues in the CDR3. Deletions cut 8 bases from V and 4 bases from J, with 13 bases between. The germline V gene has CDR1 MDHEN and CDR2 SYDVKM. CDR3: CASVSRVSDTQYF. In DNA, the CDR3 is TGTGCCAGCGTTTCCCGGGTATCAGATACGCAGTATTTT.